Each of the 6 T cell receptor beta chains below was sequenced from the same sample in a study of CD8+CD57+ T cells in acquired aplastic anemia. Investigators profiled TCR beta VDJ and CDR3 from genomic DNA template. TCRdb re-called the reads with MiXCR, one entry per CDR3 protein. Here the sample spans 150,000 to 200,000 distinct CDR3 sequences, 48% being singletons. Selection for sequencing was limited to patients who had shown CD8+CD57+ cell expansion by flow cytometry. The sequencing input was sorted CD4+, CD8+, or CD8+CD57+ T cells (not recorded which) from PBMCs. The source is a human donor with aplastic anemia.

The V call is TRBV20-1, the J call TRBJ2-2; D remains ambiguous. The CDR3 spans 13 residues. The ends were cut back, 3 bases at V and 1 base at J, with 6 bases in the middle. Per the germline V gene, CDR1 is DFQATT and CDR2 is SNEGSKA (reference sequence). Here the CDR3 reads CSASEWNTGELFF. In DNA, the CDR3 is TGCAGTGCTAGCGAATGGAACACCGGGGAGCTGTTTTTT.

This chain links TRBV20-1 with TRBJ1-4; 12 bases align to TRBD1. V lost 3 bases and J lost 2; bases outside the gene matches: 7. The germline V gene encodes CDR1 DFQATT and CDR2 SNEGSKA (reference sequence). CDR3 length equals 17 residues. CDR3 sequence (DNA): TGCAGTGCTAGGGAGGGACAGGGGGCAGTGACTAATGAAAAACTGTTTTTT. Translated: CSAREGQGAVTNEKLFF.

V is TRBV25-1 and J is TRBJ1-1; possibly TRBD1 for D (5 bases). This CDR3 is built from 15 residues. V dropped 10 bases and J dropped 0 bases, with 18 bases sitting between them. CDR1 MGHDK and CDR2 SYGVNS come from the germline V gene. This chain's CDR3 is CAKVIQGHLNTEAFF. CDR3 in DNA: TGTGCCAAGGTGATTCAGGGCCATCTGAACACTGAAGCTTTCTTT.

Notes on this clonotype: A read error may produce the germline difference seen at one junction end. The rearrangement uses TRBV7-9 and TRBJ1-2; D is uncertain. CDR3 length: 15 amino acids. The germline gives CDR1 SEHNR, CDR2 FQNEAQ (reference sequence). CDR3 sequence reads: CASSLAHGPECGYTF. The CDR3 DNA sequence: TGTGCCAGCAGCCTAGCGCACGGCCCGGAATGTGGCTACACCTTC.

This clonotype was recorded a few times. V gene TRBV27 combines with J gene TRBJ1-1; no firm D call. CDR1 is MNHEY, CDR2 SMNVEV, per germline (reference sequence). Trimming took off 3 bases at V and 1 base at J, with 9 bases between the two ends. The CDR3 runs to 14 residues. The CDR3 region is CASSFTRRNTEAFF. The CDR3 nucleotides are TGTGCCAGCAGTTTTACCCGGAGGAACACTGAAGCTTTCTTT.

The J gene is TRBJ2-7, the V gene TRBV10-3; 7 nucleotides line up with TRBD1. J was trimmed by 3 bases and V by 2 bases; bases with no gene match: 7. The CDR3 length is 15 residues. Germline V CDR1 and CDR2: ENHRY, SYGVKD. The CDR3 is CAISEGQAQLYEQYF. DNA for the CDR3: TGTGCCATCAGTGAGGGACAGGCTCAACTCTACGAGCAGTACTTC.